These 26 T cell receptor beta chains came from one sample sequenced in a study of human T cells and chemical hapten exposure. TCRdb analysed the RACE reads with MiXCR anew, one entry per CDR3 protein. This sample has more than 250,000 distinct CDR3 sequences, with around 7.3% found just once. Described time point: pre-sensitization, week 0. Treatment specified: therapeutic diphenylcyclopropenone sensitization with weekly scalp DPC. The sequenced sample was whole blood, obtained in connection with sensitization to the hapten diphenylcyclopropenone (DPC). These TCRs come from a man aged 18 to 35 with alopecia areata. Some clones in this sample may be carry-over from other donors' samples.

The sample holds a few counts of this clonotype. The chain has TRBV28 and TRBJ1-6; no reliable D call. Deletions cut 4 bases from V and 8 bases from J, with 12 bases between. This CDR3 is 14 amino acids long. Germline lookup yields CDR1 MDHEN and CDR2 SYDVKM. The CDR3 bases are TGTGCCAGCAGTTCATTTGCGGGCGATTCACCCCTCCACTTT. Translation: CASSSFAGDSPLHF.

The genes are TRBV20-1 and TRBJ2-7; possibly TRBD2 for D (6 bases). The ends were cut back, 0 bases at V and 3 bases at J, with 9 bases in the middle. The CDR3 has 13 residues. Per germline, CDR1 DFQATT and CDR2 SNEGSKA (reference sequence). CDR3 protein: CSARDGRDYEQYF. The DNA for the CDR3 is TGCAGTGCTAGAGACGGGAGAGACTACGAGCAGTACTTC.

This clonotype occurred many times. V gene TRBV28 combines with J gene TRBJ1-4, with D possibly TRBD1 on 5 matching bases. The CDR3 length is 15 residues. Trimming pared 4 bases from V and 7 bases from J, leaving 16 bases between. In germline, CDR1 is MDHEN, CDR2 SYDVKM. The CDR3 loop is CASSSPGGMSEKLFF. The DNA of the CDR3 is TGTGCCAGCAGTTCCCCCGGGGGGATGAGTGAAAAACTGTTTTTT.

V usage is TRBV5-1 and J usage is TRBJ2-3, with D possibly called TRBD1 or TRBD2 (5 bases each). Germline lookup yields CDR1 SGHRS and CDR2 YFSETQ. V was clipped by 3 bases and J by 2 bases, with 16 bases between them. The CDR3 length is 16 residues. CDR3 region: CASSSDGTEITDTQYF. The CDR3 region has the DNA TGCGCCAGCAGCTCTGACGGGACGGAAATCACAGATACGCAGTATTTT.

This clonotype was observed at least ten times. The CDR3 sequence is CASGGRVTEAFF. As DNA, the CDR3 is TGTGCCAGCGGCGGGAGAGTTACTGAAGCTTTCTTT. The J gene is TRBJ1-1, the V gene TRBV6-6; D remains ambiguous. This CDR3 has 12 amino acids. Per germline, CDR1 MNHNY and CDR2 SVGAGI (reference sequence). V lost 8 bases and J lost 5, with 12 bases in between.

In its sample, this clonotype was seen many times. The chain combines TRBV28 with TRBJ1-5; no clear D. Germline values: CDR1 MDHEN, CDR2 SYDVKM. The V end was cut by 4 bases, the J end by 8 bases, with 9 bases between. The CDR3 consists of 12 residues. CDR3 sequence (DNA): TGTGCCAGCAGTTGGGGTGCGGAGCCCCAGCATTTT. Amino acids: CASSWGAEPQHF.

Many counts were recorded for this clonotype. The chain employs TRBV25-1 and TRBJ2-7; weak D call: TRBD1 (5 bases). This CDR3 spans 12 amino acids. With 7 bases removed from V and 6 bases from J, the gap between germline ends came to 13 bases. Germline assignment: CDR1 MGHDK and CDR2 SYGVNS. CDR3 DNA sequence: TGTGCCAGCAACCAACTGGGGCGCGAGCAGTACGTC. Translated: CASNQLGREQYV.

This clonotype was seen a handful of times. The chain couples TRBV7-9 to TRBJ1-2; 11 bases map to TRBD1. Germline V gene sequence: CDR1 SEHNR, CDR2 FQNEAQ (reference sequence). CDR3 length equals 17 residues. Losses at the gene ends were 5 bases for V and 8 bases for J; bases not matched to a gene: 16. The CDR3 region has the DNA TGTGCCAGCAGCACCACTTTCACGGGACAGGGGGATCGAGGCTACACCTTC. This codes for CASSTTFTGQGDRGYTF.

The V gene is TRBV2, the J gene TRBJ1-2; unclear D gene. Germline CDR1 reads SNHLY; CDR2 reads FYNNEI. The CDR3 covers 12 residues. Trimming pared 1 base from V and 4 bases from J, leaving 4 bases between. The DNA of the CDR3 is TGTGCCAGCAGTGAAGGGGGCTATGGCTACACCTTC. Its protein product is CASSEGGYGYTF.

This clonotype was detected only a few times. V gene TRBV7-9 combines with J gene TRBJ1-1; D remains ambiguous. There are 15 residues in the CDR3. The germline CDR1 and CDR2 sequences are SEHNR and FQNEAQ (reference sequence). Trimming took 1 base from V and 1 from J, leaving 10 bases between them. Here the CDR3 reads CASSLVGSGNTEAFF. The CDR3 nucleotides read TGTGCCAGCAGCTTAGTGGGCAGCGGGAACACTGAAGCTTTCTTT.

This clonotype was seen a handful of times. V gene TRBV7-9 combines with J gene TRBJ1-1; 7 nucleotides line up with TRBD1. V trimming: 8 bases; J trimming: 4 bases; junction bases outside the gene matches: 16. The CDR3 has 16 amino acids. Germline assignment: CDR1 SEHNR and CDR2 FQNEAQ (reference sequence). CDR3 amino acids: CASAIKGAMMSTEAFF. In DNA form, the CDR3 reads TGTGCCAGCGCGATAAAGGGGGCGATGATGTCCACTGAAGCTTTCTTT.

The table lists this clonotype with a few counts. V is TRBV7-9 and J is TRBJ2-7; the D is unclear. The germline V gene encodes CDR1 SEHNR and CDR2 FQNEAQ (reference sequence). V dropped 1 base and J dropped 7 bases, with 8 bases sitting between them. This CDR3 contains 12 residues. This chain's CDR3 is CASSLVFREQYV. The CDR3 DNA reads as TGTGCCAGCAGCTTAGTGTTCAGAGAGCAGTACGTC.

The table lists this clonotype with many counts. This chain's CDR3 is CASSKVSLGRGQNEQYF. CDR3 sequence (DNA): TGTGCCAGCAGCAAAGTCTCCCTAGGCAGGGGGCAAAACGAGCAGTACTTC. This chain connects TRBV21-1 to TRBJ2-7; the D segment call TRBD1 is taken from the table without a DNA check. TRBV21-1 is a documented pseudogene. The CDR3 is 17 amino acids.

This clonotype was counted between two and nine times. The chain joins TRBV7-9 to TRBJ2-7; the match to TRBD2 covers 9 bases. J gave up 4 bases and V 5 bases, and 12 bases lay outside the gene matches. The CDR3 has 16 residues. In germline, CDR1 is SEHNR, CDR2 FQNEAQ (reference sequence). The CDR3 DNA sequence: TGTGCCAGCAGCACCACCCATAGGAGCGGGGGGTACGAGCAGTACTTC. It is translated as CASSTTHRSGGYEQYF.

The chain employs TRBV7-7 and TRBJ2-5; 8 bases map to TRBD2. CDR1 is SSHAT and CDR2 is FNYEAQ in the germline V gene (reference sequence). The junction had 6 bases not matched to a gene; V was cut back by 5 bases and J by 1 base. The CDR3 is 15 residues long. CDR3 residues: CASSLFRGGQETQYF. The CDR3 DNA follows: TGTGCCAGCAGCCTATTTCGGGGGGGCCAAGAGACCCAGTACTTC.

This clonotype was found many times. The J gene is TRBJ2-5, the V gene TRBV29-1; D ambiguous. This CDR3 has 9 amino acids. Germline CDR1 reads SQVTM; CDR2 reads ANQGSEA. Trimming stripped 0 bases from V and 7 bases from J, with 0 bases between. The DNA of the CDR3 is TGCAGCGTTGAAGAGACCCAGTACTTC. This codes for CSVEETQYF.

The sample holds a few counts of this clonotype. The rearrangement joins TRBV7-8 to TRBJ2-2; TRBD1 matches 8 bases. Trimming cost V 5 bases and J 3 bases; bases outside gene matches: 8. The CDR3 covers 16 residues. Germline CDR1 reads SGHVS; CDR2 reads FQNEAQ. The DNA for the CDR3 is TGTGCCAGCAGCCCCGGCGACAGGGGCCACACCGGGGAGCTGTTTTTT. Its protein is CASSPGDRGHTGELFF.

The chain combines TRBV28 with TRBJ2-7, with D hard to call. CDR1 is MDHEN, CDR2 SYDVKM, per germline. This CDR3 is 14 amino acids long. V lost 4 bases and J 3 bases, leaving 13 bases between the germline ends. CDR3 nucleotides: TGTGCCAGCAGTTCCTCTATAAGGGACTACGAGCAGTACTTC. Its protein is CASSSSIRDYEQYF.

This clonotype appeared a few times. The chain has TRBV11-1 and TRBJ2-7; weak D call: TRBD1 (5 bases). The CDR3 sequence is 14 residues long. Trimming removed 5 bases from V and 7 bases from J, with 18 bases in between. Per the germline V gene, CDR1 is SGHAT and CDR2 is FQDESV (reference sequence). The DNA of the CDR3 is TGTGCCAGCAGCCAGGAAGTAAGGGGCTGGGAGCAGTACTTC. It codes for CASSQEVRGWEQYF.

This clonotype was observed a handful of times. The chain joins TRBV14 to TRBJ1-2; D is unclear. The V end was cut by 1 base, the J end by 2 bases, with 11 bases between. The length of the CDR3 is 15 residues. CDR1 and CDR2 from the germline V gene are SGHDN and FVKESK. CDR3: CASSQASQTNYGYTF. The CDR3 DNA reads as TGTGCCAGCAGCCAAGCATCACAGACAAACTATGGCTACACCTTC.

This clonotype was seen a handful of times. The CDR3 protein is CASSQDRLIPGELFF. For the CDR3, the DNA is TGCGCCAGCAGCCAAGATAGACTCATCCCCGGGGAGCTGTTTTTT. V and J are TRBV4-1 and TRBJ2-2; D is unclear. V gave up 0 bases and J gave up 6 bases, with 11 bases separating them. Germline CDR1 reads MGHRA; CDR2 reads YSYEKL. The CDR3 runs 15 residues.

The V gene is TRBV7-9, the J gene TRBJ1-4; D gene ambiguous. The germline V and J ends were trimmed by 5 bases and 5 bases, with 3 bases remaining between them. Germline CDR1 is SEHNR and CDR2 is FQNEAQ (reference sequence). The CDR3 consists of 11 residues. CDR3 in amino acids: CASSPNEKLFF. The CDR3 DNA reads as TGTGCCAGCAGCCCGAATGAAAAACTGTTTTTT.

The chain is built from TRBV5-5 and TRBJ2-7; 8 bases fit TRBD1. CDR3 length equals 15 residues. The germline V gene encodes CDR1 SGHKS and CDR2 YYEKEE (reference sequence). The ends lost 4 bases at V and 4 bases at J; junction bases unmatched: 10. In DNA, the CDR3 is TGTGCCAGCAGCCTGACAGGGGTGTTACGGTACGAGCAGTACGTC. This encodes CASSLTGVLRYEQYV.

This clonotype has more than one count but fewer than ten. This chain connects TRBV5-1 to TRBJ1-4, with 9 bases fitting TRBD1. This CDR3 is built from 13 residues. Germline assignment: CDR1 SGHRS and CDR2 YFSETQ. Losses at the gene ends were 5 bases for V and 7 bases for J; bases not matched to a gene: 3. The CDR3 nucleotides read TGCGCCAGCAGTCGGACAGGGGCTGAAAAACTGTTTTTT. It translates to CASSRTGAEKLFF.

The chain has TRBV12-3 or TRBV12-4 and TRBJ2-3, with 7 bases lining up with TRBD1. This CDR3 is built from 19 residues. The junction had 24 bases not matched to a gene; V was cut back by 7 bases and J by 5 bases. The chain's CDR3 is CASIRRGGSLVVQIDTQYF. The CDR3 DNA sequence: TGTGCCAGCATCAGAAGAGGGGGCAGCCTCGTAGTCCAGATAGATACGCAGTATTTT.

There are many counts of this clonotype. This chain joins TRBV28 and TRBJ2-4; 9 bases align to TRBD2. CDR1 MDHEN and CDR2 SYDVKM come from the germline V gene. The CDR3 consists of 17 residues. The V segment lost 2 bases and the J segment 0 bases; nucleotides outside the gene matches: 5. The CDR3 sequence: CASSLDWRGGAKNIQYF. CDR3 nucleotide sequence: TGTGCCAGCAGTTTAGACTGGCGGGGGGGAGCCAAAAACATTCAGTACTTC.